This is a list of T cell receptor beta chains from one sample in a study of lymphopenia after photon versus proton radiotherapy. The data were produced by immunoSEQ multiplex PCR, yet TCRdb's version contains in-frame clones alone and is incomplete. The sample consists of more than 45,000 clones, approximately 84% of them appearing once. The sample here was peripheral blood, taken from a patient treated with proton-based radiotherapy. The receptors here all came from a man aged 55 to 70 with pancreatic cancer. The CDR3 runs from the conserved cysteine through the conserved F or W. D genes are given only for firm matches. Rows give clone size only sometimes, using once, few, many, or a class for an expanded clone.

D: -
J: TRBJ2-2
V: TRBV5-4
size: -
CDR3: CASSRGSGETGELFF
DNA: TGTGCCAGCAGCAGGGGCAGCGGCGAGACCGGGGAGCTGTTTTTT

D: -
J: TRBJ2-5
V: TRBV7-8
size: -
CDR3: CASSLGYSGPLVTQYF
DNA: TGTGCCAGCAGCCTCGGATATTCCGGGCCCCTTGTCACCCAGTACTTC

D: TRBD1
J: TRBJ2-5
V: TRBV14
size: -
CDR3: CASSRQGVKTQYF
DNA: TGTGCCAGCAGTCGACAGGGGGTCAAGACCCAGTACTTC

D: -
J: TRBJ2-7
V: TRBV2
size: -
CDR3: CASTADPPGYEQYF
DNA: TGTGCCAGCACAGCCGACCCCCCGGGCTACGAGCAGTACTTC

D: -
J: TRBJ2-1
V: TRBV5-6
size: once
CDR3: CASSSQVRGAGNEQFF
DNA: TGTGCCAGCAGCTCCCAAGTTCGGGGGGCTGGCAATGAGCAGTTCTTC

D: TRBD1
J: TRBJ1-2
V: TRBV5-8
size: -
CDR3: CASSPPDRGRGYTF
DNA: TGTGCCAGCTCCCCCCCGGACAGGGGTCGTGGCTACACCTTC

D: TRBD1
J: TRBJ1-5
V: TRBV19
size: -
CDR3: CASSMIDRAHNYQPQHF
DNA: TGTGCCAGTAGTATGATAGACAGGGCTCACAACTATCAGCCCCAGCATTTT

D: -
J: TRBJ2-5
V: TRBV7-2
size: few
CDR3: CASSLEGRLQETQYF
DNA: TGTGCCAGCAGCTTAGAAGGGCGGTTACAAGAGACCCAGTACTTC

D: -
J: TRBJ2-7
V: TRBV27
size: -
CDR3: CASSLQGLRPTYEQYF
DNA: TGTGCCAGCAGTTTACAGGGGCTAAGGCCTACCTACGAGCAGTACTTC

D: -
J: TRBJ2-7
V: TRBV27
size: -
CDR3: CASSLSGVTRSYEQYF
DNA: TGTGCCAGCAGTTTATCGGGGGTTACAAGGTCCTACGAGCAGTACTTC

D: -
J: TRBJ2-7
V: TRBV7-3
size: -
CDR3: CASSRTGQYEQYF
DNA: TGTGCCAGCAGTAGAACAGGGCAGTACGAGCAGTACTTC

D: -
J: TRBJ2-2
V: TRBV28
size: -
CDR3: CASSPIIGELFF
DNA: TGTGCCAGCAGTCCAATTATCGGGGAGCTGTTTTTT

D: -
J: TRBJ1-2
V: TRBV7-9
size: once
CDR3: CASSFGDGYTF
DNA: TGTGCCAGCAGCTTCGGGGATGGCTACACCTTC

D: TRBD1
J: TRBJ1-1
V: TRBV19
size: -
CDR3: CASSIRDRLNTEAFF
DNA: TGTGCCAGTAGTATCCGGGACAGGCTTAACACTGAAGCTTTCTTT

D: -
J: TRBJ1-1
V: TRBV10-3
size: -
CDR3: CAISGGTTEAFF
DNA: TGTGCCATCAGTGGGGGCACAACTGAAGCTTTCTTT

D: -
J: TRBJ2-2
V: TRBV6-5
size: -
CDR3: CATWQGTGELFF
DNA: TGTGCCACCTGGCAGGGCACCGGGGAGCTGTTTTTT

D: TRBD2
J: TRBJ2-3
V: TRBV5-1
size: -
CDR3: CASSPGGATRSTDTQYF
DNA: TGCGCCAGCAGCCCGGGGGGGGCCACCCGAAGCACAGATACGCAGTATTTT

D: TRBD2
J: TRBJ2-7
V: TRBV5-1
size: few
CDR3: CASSRNLAGAYEQYF
DNA: TGCGCCAGCAGCCGGAACCTAGCGGGGGCCTACGAGCAGTACTTC

D: -
J: TRBJ2-1
V: TRBV6-6
size: -
CDR3: CAVGKYEQFF
DNA: TGTGCCGTGGGGAAGTACGAGCAGTTCTTC

D: TRBD1
J: TRBJ2-7
V: TRBV4-2
size: -
CDR3: CASNPRGQYEQYF
DNA: TGTGCCAGCAACCCGAGGGGGCAGTACGAGCAGTACTTC

D: TRBD2
J: TRBJ2-7
V: TRBV28
size: -
CDR3: CASKAGGSYEQYF
DNA: TGTGCCAGCAAGGCGGGAGGGTCTTACGAGCAGTACTTC

D: -
J: TRBJ1-2
V: TRBV2
size: -
CDR3: CASRRGATGGYTF
DNA: TGTGCCAGTCGTAGAGGGGCAACTGGTGGCTACACCTTC

D: -
J: TRBJ2-7
V: TRBV7-3
size: -
CDR3: CASSLADAEQYF
DNA: TGTGCCAGCAGCTTAGCGGATGCCGAGCAGTACTTC

D: TRBD2
J: TRBJ2-2
V: TRBV28
size: once
CDR3: CASSLGPSGNTGELFF
DNA: TGTGCCAGCAGTTTGGGGCCTAGCGGTAACACCGGGGAGCTGTTTTTT

D: -
J: TRBJ1-1
V: TRBV6-5
size: -
CDR3: CASSYRTGGEAFF
DNA: TGTGCCAGCAGTTACCGGACCGGGGGTGAAGCTTTCTTT

D: -
J: TRBJ2-2
V: TRBV4-1
size: medium-sized
CDR3: CASSHGNGVPGELFF
DNA: TGCGCCAGCAGCCACGGGAACGGGGTACCCGGGGAGCTGTTTTTT

D: TRBD2
J: TRBJ2-5
V: TRBV10-3
size: -
CDR3: CAISESDGPRLAGGWQETQYF
DNA: TGTGCCATCAGTGAGTCTGACGGCCCGAGACTAGCGGGAGGGTGGCAAGAGACCCAGTACTTC

D: -
J: TRBJ2-7
V: TRBV28
size: -
CDR3: CASSFRGLKSSYEQYF
DNA: TGTGCCAGCAGTTTTCGCGGGCTAAAAAGCTCCTACGAGCAGTACTTC

D: TRBD1
J: TRBJ1-4
V: TRBV2
size: -
CDR3: CASSVLTGGEEKLFF
DNA: TGTGCCAGCAGTGTCTTGACAGGGGGAGAGGAAAAACTGTTTTTT

D: -
J: TRBJ1-1
V: TRBV5-8
size: -
CDR3: CASSSTTRTGGTEAFF
DNA: TGTGCCAGCAGCTCAACTACTCGGACGGGGGGCACTGAAGCTTTCTTT

D: -
J: TRBJ1-4
V: TRBV28
size: once
CDR3: CASSLWGRENEKLFF
DNA: TGTGCCAGCAGTTTATGGGGGCGGGAAAATGAAAAACTGTTTTTT

D: -
J: TRBJ1-5
V: TRBV5-4
size: -
CDR3: CASSSDGEVGQPQHF
DNA: TGTGCCAGCAGCTCGGACGGGGAGGTGGGTCAGCCCCAGCATTTT

D: -
J: TRBJ2-7
V: TRBV28
size: -
CDR3: CASSDGNRRQYEQYF
DNA: TGTGCCAGCAGCGACGGAAACAGGCGGCAATACGAGCAGTACTTC

D: -
J: TRBJ1-4
V: TRBV7-9
size: -
CDR3: CASSPSGSPNEKLFF
DNA: TGTGCCAGCAGCCCTTCAGGGTCGCCTAATGAAAAACTGTTTTTT

D: -
J: TRBJ2-2
V: TRBV6-4
size: -
CDR3: CASSEWQNANTGELFF
DNA: TGTGCCAGCAGTGAATGGCAGAACGCGAACACCGGGGAGCTGTTTTTT

D: -
J: TRBJ2-7
V: TRBV27
size: -
CDR3: CASSFGTATYEQYF
DNA: TGTGCCAGCAGTTTTGGGACGGCTACCTACGAGCAGTACTTC

D: -
J: TRBJ1-5
V: TRBV5-5
size: -
CDR3: CASSLEWLGGPQHF
DNA: TGTGCCAGCAGCTTGGAATGGCTGGGAGGGCCCCAGCATTTT

D: TRBD2
J: TRBJ2-5
V: TRBV29-1
size: -
CDR3: CSVDGTSGSWETQYF
DNA: TGCAGCGTGGACGGGACTAGCGGGAGTTGGGAGACCCAGTACTTC

D: -
J: TRBJ1-2
V: TRBV2
size: -
CDR3: CASRRSWGYTF
DNA: TGTGCCAGCAGGAGAAGTTGGGGCTACACCTTC

D: -
J: TRBJ1-1
V: TRBV10-3
size: -
CDR3: CAISEDRTVTTEAFF
DNA: TGTGCCATCAGTGAAGACAGGACGGTAACTACTGAAGCTTTCTTT

D: TRBD2
J: TRBJ2-7
V: TRBV18
size: -
CDR3: CASSPLGEGPPYEQYF
DNA: TGTGCCAGCTCACCGTTGGGGGAGGGCCCTCCGTACGAGCAGTACTTC

D: TRBD2
J: TRBJ2-2
V: TRBV2
size: few
CDR3: CASSRGLAGSGELFF
DNA: TGTGCCAGCAGTAGGGGACTAGCGGGTTCCGGGGAGCTGTTTTTT

D: -
J: TRBJ2-1
V: TRBV11-2
size: -
CDR3: CATTSSSYNEQFF
DNA: TGTGCCACCACCTCTAGCTCCTACAATGAGCAGTTCTTC

D: TRBD1
J: TRBJ1-4
V: TRBV7-9
size: -
CDR3: CASSPRTGSDEKLFF
DNA: TGTGCCAGCAGCCCAAGGACAGGGAGTGATGAAAAACTGTTTTTT

D: -
J: TRBJ2-4
V: TRBV18
size: -
CDR3: CASSPAGSAKNIQYF
DNA: TGTGCCAGCTCACCTGCAGGCAGCGCCAAAAACATTCAGTACTTC

D: -
J: TRBJ2-7
V: TRBV27
size: -
CDR3: CASSLLREASYEQYF
DNA: TGTGCCAGCAGTTTATTGCGGGAAGCCTCCTACGAGCAGTACTTC

D: TRBD1
J: TRBJ2-6
V: TRBV19
size: -
CDR3: CASSNRGPGANVLTF
DNA: TGTGCCAGTAGTAACAGGGGGCCTGGGGCCAACGTCCTGACTTTC

D: TRBD1
J: TRBJ1-4
V: TRBV4-1
size: -
CDR3: CASSQTGTGLEKLFF
DNA: TGCGCCAGCAGCCAAACCGGGACAGGGCTCGAAAAACTGTTTTTT